The 29 T cell receptor beta chains given below trace back to one sample, sequenced in a study of blood T cells in healthy people across ages. A second PCR of 7 to 11 cycles used a sample-barcoded 5' primer and a J-beta primer mix. One entry per CDR3 protein results from TCRdb running MiXCR on the 5' RACE reads. The repertoire holds some 800,000 distinct CDR3 sequences, 20% to 30% seen once, with under 4% in the top ten. These data were likewise used in another study, on T cells of mothers and their children.

The sequencing input was blood. The receptor set was obtained from a boy aged 10-17 years in good health.

Remarks on this clonotype: Because the CDR3 is missing its conserved closing phenylalanine or tryptophan, this is likely a read error. The chain links TRBV29-1 to TRBJ1-4, with D tentatively TRBD1 (5 bases). CDR1 SQVTM and CDR2 ANQGSEA come from the germline V gene. V lost 6 bases, J lost 0 bases, and 8 bases lay in between. This CDR3 is built from 13 residues. CDR3 amino acids: CSVSGPTNEKLFS. The CDR3 DNA reads TGCAGCGTCTCAGGGCCAACTAATGAAAAACTGTTTTCT.

This clonotype was detected a few times. The chain carries TRBV24-1 and TRBJ2-1, with 8 bases identical to TRBD2. The end of the DNA aligns better with TRBJ2-5, so the J call may be wrong. The CDR3 spans 16 residues. The germline CDR1 and CDR2 sequences are KGHDR and SFDVKD. For the CDR3, the DNA is TGTGCCACCAGCCGAAGGCCTAGCGGGCGCCAAGAGACCCAGTACTTC. Protein sequence: CATSRRPSGRQETQYF.

CDR3 nucleotide sequence: TGCAGTGCAAGGGGCTTCGGATTCACAGATACGCAGTATTTT. Protein product: CSARGFGFTDTQYF. J is TRBJ2-3 and V is TRBV20-1; maybe TRBD1 (5 bases). This CDR3 spans 14 amino acids. Trimming took off 6 bases at V and 2 bases at J, with 15 bases between the two ends. Germline V lookup: CDR1 DFQATT, CDR2 SNEGSKA (reference sequence).

This clonotype came up a few times. The V and J genes are TRBV5-5 and TRBJ2-7; D possibly corresponds to TRBD1 (6 bases). V was clipped by 4 bases and J by 3 bases, with 17 bases between them. Germline lookup yields CDR1 SGHKS and CDR2 YYEKEE (reference sequence). The CDR3 extends over 15 amino acids. CDR3 in amino acids: CASSTDRSAYYEQYF. The CDR3 DNA sequence: TGTGCCAGCAGCACGGACAGATCAGCTTACTACGAGCAGTACTTC.

This clonotype was detected only a few times. The chain is built from TRBV15 and TRBJ2-7, with TRBD1 as a possible D gene (5 bases). The CDR3 is 14 residues long. V was clipped by 0 bases and J by 3 bases, with 9 bases between them. Germline-derived CDR1 and CDR2 are LNHNV and YYDKDF (reference sequence). CDR3 protein: CATSREPGNYEQYF. The CDR3 nucleotides read TGTGCCACCAGCAGAGAACCAGGGAACTACGAGCAGTACTTC.

The chain couples TRBV6-2 or TRBV6-3 to TRBJ1-1, with TRBD1 matching over 7 bases. Germline-derived CDR1 and CDR2 are MNHEY and SVGEGT. The ends lost 6 bases at V and 7 bases at J; junction bases unmatched: 11. The CDR3 runs to 14 residues. The CDR3 sequence: CASSSKFQGVEAFF. The CDR3, as DNA: TGTGCCAGCAGCTCAAAATTCCAGGGGGTTGAAGCTTTCTTT.

J is TRBJ1-5 and V is TRBV12-3 or TRBV12-4, with a possible D match to TRBD1 (5 bases). V was cut by 5 bases and J by 0 bases, with 14 bases left in between. The CDR3 totals 16 residues. The DNA for the CDR3 is TGTGCCAGCAGTACGGGACGGTACCTTAGCAATCAGCCCCAGCATTTT. Translated, it gives CASSTGRYLSNQPQHF.

On this clonotype itself: It is likely a read error, because the conserved phenylalanine at the end of the CDR3 is missing. This chain uses TRBV20-1 with TRBJ2-1; the D is unclear. CDR3 size: 12 residues. V lost 4 bases and J 7 bases, leaving 11 bases between the germline ends. Germline values: CDR1 DFQATT, CDR2 SNEGSKA (reference sequence). The CDR3 loop is CSAISPRNEQFL. DNA of the CDR3: TGCAGTGCTATCTCCCCGCGGAATGAGCAGTTCCTC.

V gene TRBV15 combines with J gene TRBJ1-2; 9 positions agree with TRBD1. CDR1 and CDR2 from the germline V gene are LNHNV and YYDKDF (reference sequence). Unmatched junction bases numbered 6, after V lost 1 base and J lost 3 bases. The CDR3 has 16 amino acids. Here the CDR3 reads CATSRGGQGPYYGYTF. DNA of the CDR3: TGTGCCACCAGCAGAGGAGGACAGGGGCCCTACTATGGCTACACCTTC.

This clonotype was found a few times. The rearrangement joins TRBV3-1 to TRBJ2-7, with D perhaps matching TRBD2 (6 bases). The V and J ends lost 3 bases and 6 bases respectively, with 9 bases between them. The CDR3 sequence is 12 residues long. CDR1 and CDR2 from the germline V gene are LGHDT and YNNKEL (reference sequence). DNA of the CDR3: TGTGCCAGCAGCCAGACTAGTTTCGAGCAGTACTTC. Amino acid sequence: CASSQTSFEQYF.

The genes are TRBV28 and TRBJ2-6; the D call may be TRBD1 or TRBD2 (5 bases each). The CDR3 contains 15 residues. V was clipped by 6 bases and J by 2 bases, with 11 bases between them. The germline gives CDR1 MDHEN, CDR2 SYDVKM. DNA for the CDR3: TGTGCCAGCAGCATCGGGGCAGCTGGGGCCAACGTCCTGACTTTC. Protein product: CASSIGAAGANVLTF.

This clonotype was counted only a few times. The V gene is TRBV20-1, the J gene TRBJ2-1; 7 positions agree with TRBD2. This CDR3 comprises 15 residues. In germline, CDR1 is DFQATT, CDR2 SNEGSKA (reference sequence). The V segment lost 3 bases and the J segment 0 bases; nucleotides outside the gene matches: 5. This chain's CDR3 is CSASRRGSSYNEQFF. DNA of the CDR3: TGCAGTGCTAGCCGGCGCGGGAGCTCCTACAATGAGCAGTTCTTC.

This clonotype came up a few times. The rearrangement uses TRBV4-3 and TRBJ1-1; no firm D call. V dropped 0 bases and J dropped 0 bases, with 11 bases sitting between them. CDR3 length equals 16 residues. CDR1 and CDR2 from the germline V gene are LGHNA and YSLEER. CDR3 sequence reads: CASSQEPAGMNTEAFF. CDR3 DNA sequence: TGCGCCAGCAGCCAAGAACCCGCCGGGATGAACACTGAAGCTTTCTTT.

The chain couples TRBV7-3 to TRBJ2-5; D is unresolved. Looked up from germline, CDR1 is SGHTA and CDR2 is FQGTGA. The CDR3 runs to 13 residues. V lost 6 bases, J lost 6 bases, and 14 bases lay in between. The CDR3 reads CASSSSSGKTQYF. CDR3 DNA: TGTGCCAGCAGTTCGTCTAGTGGCAAGACCCAGTACTTC.

This clonotype was observed a few times. The V and J genes are TRBV12-3 or TRBV12-4 and TRBJ2-7; D remains unclear. Trimming cost V 3 bases and J 6 bases, with 15 bases left between them. The CDR3 length is 14 residues. CDR3 region: CASSFLGPPREQYF. CDR3 coding DNA: TGTGCCAGCAGTTTTCTTGGACCCCCACGCGAGCAGTACTTC.

This clonotype was observed a handful of times. The V and J genes are TRBV7-2 and TRBJ2-1; possibly TRBD1 or TRBD2 for D (6 bases each). The V and J ends lost 4 bases and 1 base respectively, with 17 bases between them. The CDR3 sequence is 17 residues long. Germline V lookup: CDR1 SGHTA, CDR2 FQGNSA. The CDR3 nucleotides read TGTGCCAGCAGCTGGGGGGACATCTGGGGATCCTACAATGAGCAGTTCTTC. This codes for CASSWGDIWGSYNEQFF. Using reference TRBV7-2 and TRBJ2-1 for the parts outside the CDR3, the full variable domain is GAGVSQSPSNKVTEKGKDVELRCDPISGHTALYWYRQSLGQGLEFLIYFQGNSAPDKSGLPSDRFSAERTGGSVSTLTIQRTQQEDSAVYLCASSWGDIWGSYNEQFFGPGTRLTVL.

This clonotype was seen only a few times. The rearrangement uses TRBV29-1 and TRBJ2-7; maybe TRBD1 (5 bases). CDR3 length: 13 amino acids. V gave up 4 bases and J gave up 0 bases, with 10 bases separating them. Germline loops: CDR1 SQVTM, CDR2 ANQGSEA. CDR3 sequence: CSVVTGNSYEQYF. CDR3 nucleotide sequence: TGCAGCGTTGTTACAGGAAACTCCTACGAGCAGTACTTC.

This clonotype was seen many times. The chain carries TRBV9 and TRBJ2-5, with D tentatively TRBD2 (6 bases). The CDR3 runs 13 residues. V was clipped by 3 bases and J by 1 base, with 7 bases between them. Per germline, CDR1 SGDLS and CDR2 YYNGEE. CDR3 sequence reads: CASSGSGQETQYF. CDR3 sequence (DNA): TGTGCCAGCAGCGGTAGCGGCCAAGAGACCCAGTACTTC.

The J gene is TRBJ2-7, the V gene TRBV6-6; D is unresolved. The germline V gene has CDR1 MNHNY and CDR2 SVGAGI (reference sequence). The V and J ends lost 10 bases and 4 bases respectively, with 11 bases between them. CDR3 length: 11 amino acids. In DNA, the CDR3 is TGTGCCACCACCAACGAATACGAGCAGTACTTC. As protein: CATTNEYEQYF.

This clonotype has just a few counts. The gene calls are TRBV20-1 and TRBJ1-1; 7 bases agree with TRBD1. Germline trimming cut 6 bases from V and 1 base from J; bases unmatched to any gene: 11. The CDR3 spans 15 residues. Germline V gives CDR1 DFQATT, CDR2 SNEGSKA (reference sequence). CDR3 in DNA: TGCAGTGCCCCTTTCCCGGGACAGTCGAACACTGAAGCTTTCTTT. Translation gives CSAPFPGQSNTEAFF.

This clonotype was recorded a few times. DNA of the CDR3: TGCGCCAGCAGCTTGGCCGCTTACGGTTTTTTCCACGAGCAGTACTTC. It is translated as CASSLAAYGFFHEQYF. The chain couples TRBV5-1 to TRBJ2-7; no firm D call. Germline lookup yields CDR1 SGHRS and CDR2 YFSETQ. Trimming cost V 0 bases and J 5 bases, with 18 bases left between them. The length of the CDR3 is 16 residues.

This clonotype came up a few times. The junction differs from germline at one of its ends, possibly a read error. V usage is TRBV29-1 and J usage is TRBJ2-1, with 8 positions matching TRBD1. Per germline, CDR1 SQVTM and CDR2 ANQGSEA. The CDR3 spans 14 residues. CDR3 sequence reads: CSAPGTGRYNEQFF. CDR3 sequence (DNA): TGCAGCGCCCCCGGGACAGGCAGATACAACGAGCAGTTCTTC.

This clonotype was seen only a few times. The rearrangement links TRBV28 to TRBJ1-1; no clear D. The germline CDR1 and CDR2 sequences are MDHEN and SYDVKM. The CDR3 has 15 amino acids. With 1 base removed from V and 5 bases from J, the gap between germline ends came to 14 bases. The CDR3 nucleotides are TGTGCCAGCAGTTTATCGGATTTTCAGTCGACTGAAGCTTTCTTT. It translates to CASSLSDFQSTEAFF.

The rearrangement uses TRBV7-2 and TRBJ2-5; a weak D match, TRBD1 (6 bases). CDR3 size: 16 residues. The germline V gene encodes CDR1 SGHTA and CDR2 FQGNSA. The germline V and J ends were trimmed by 0 bases and 2 bases, with 13 bases remaining between them. DNA for the CDR3: TGTGCCAGCAGCTTAGCATTTAGGACAGCACAAGAGACCCAGTACTTC. It yields the protein CASSLAFRTAQETQYF.

This clonotype has only a few counts. J is TRBJ1-2 and V is TRBV28; D is unresolved. The ends were cut back, 6 bases at V and 4 bases at J, with 12 bases in the middle. CDR3 length equals 13 residues. Looked up from germline, CDR1 is MDHEN and CDR2 is SYDVKM. The DNA of the CDR3 is TGTGCCAGCAGCATCAACGGGGTCTATGGCTACACCTTC. It yields the protein CASSINGVYGYTF.

Details on this clonotype: Sequence at one end of the junction differs from germline and may be a read error. V and J are TRBV7-7 and TRBJ2-7; TRBD2 matches at 12 bases. CDR1 and CDR2 from the germline V gene are SSHAT and FNYEAQ (reference sequence). This CDR3 is 16 amino acids long. The CDR3 loop is CASSLGLAGLGYEQYF. The CDR3 region has the DNA TGTGCTAGCAGCCTCGGACTAGCGGGATTGGGCTACGAGCAGTACTTC.

This clonotype was seen only a few times. The chain joins TRBV27 to TRBJ2-5; either TRBD1 or TRBD2 may fit D (5 bases each). The DNA matches TRBJ2-7 better at its end, which makes the J call doubtful. CDR1 is MNHEY, CDR2 SMNVEV, per germline (reference sequence). The CDR3 consists of 14 residues. CDR3 DNA: TGTGCCAGCAGTCGGCTCAGGGAGTCCTACGAGCAGTACTTC. Its translation: CASSRLRESYEQYF.

The J gene is TRBJ1-5, the V gene TRBV20-1; D remains unclear. The germline V gene encodes CDR1 DFQATT and CDR2 SNEGSKA (reference sequence). There are 14 residues in the CDR3. V was pared by 4 bases and J by 0 bases, with 10 bases between. The CDR3 bases are TGCAGTGCTAAGAGGGCAGGTAGCAATCAGCCCCAGCATTTT. This gives the protein CSAKRAGSNQPQHF.

This rearrangement joins TRBV6-5 to TRBJ1-4; no definite D call. The CDR3 consists of 16 residues. V was shortened by 6 bases and J by 4 bases, with 18 bases between the two germline ends. Looked up from germline, CDR1 is MNHEY and CDR2 is SVGAGI. Written as DNA, the CDR3 is TGTGCCAGCAGCTTCCTGAGAGGGATTGGTAATGAAAAACTGTTTTTT. This translates into CASSFLRGIGNEKLFF.